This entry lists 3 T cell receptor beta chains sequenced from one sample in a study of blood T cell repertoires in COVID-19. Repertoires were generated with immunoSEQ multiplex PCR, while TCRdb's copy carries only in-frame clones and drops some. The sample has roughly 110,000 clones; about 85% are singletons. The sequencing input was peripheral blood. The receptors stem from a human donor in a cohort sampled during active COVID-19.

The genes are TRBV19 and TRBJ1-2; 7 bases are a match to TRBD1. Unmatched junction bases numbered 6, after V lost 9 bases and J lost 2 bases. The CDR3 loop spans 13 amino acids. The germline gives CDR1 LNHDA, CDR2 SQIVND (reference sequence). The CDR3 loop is CASRDSNNYGYTF. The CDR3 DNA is TGTGCCAGCAGGGACAGCAACAACTATGGCTACACCTTC.

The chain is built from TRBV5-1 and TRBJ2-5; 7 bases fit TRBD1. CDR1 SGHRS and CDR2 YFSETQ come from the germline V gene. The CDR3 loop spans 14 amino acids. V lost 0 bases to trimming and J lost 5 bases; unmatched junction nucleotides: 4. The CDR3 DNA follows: TGCGCCAGCAGCTTGGGAGGGGGCCTTGAGACCCAGTACTTC. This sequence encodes CASSLGGGLETQYF.

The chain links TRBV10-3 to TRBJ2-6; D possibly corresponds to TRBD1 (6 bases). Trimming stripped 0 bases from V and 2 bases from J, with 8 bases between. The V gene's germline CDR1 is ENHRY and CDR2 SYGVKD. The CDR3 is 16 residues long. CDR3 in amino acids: CAISESEGAGANVLTF. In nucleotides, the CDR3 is TGTGCCATCAGTGAGTCTGAGGGGGCTGGGGCCAACGTCCTGACTTTC.